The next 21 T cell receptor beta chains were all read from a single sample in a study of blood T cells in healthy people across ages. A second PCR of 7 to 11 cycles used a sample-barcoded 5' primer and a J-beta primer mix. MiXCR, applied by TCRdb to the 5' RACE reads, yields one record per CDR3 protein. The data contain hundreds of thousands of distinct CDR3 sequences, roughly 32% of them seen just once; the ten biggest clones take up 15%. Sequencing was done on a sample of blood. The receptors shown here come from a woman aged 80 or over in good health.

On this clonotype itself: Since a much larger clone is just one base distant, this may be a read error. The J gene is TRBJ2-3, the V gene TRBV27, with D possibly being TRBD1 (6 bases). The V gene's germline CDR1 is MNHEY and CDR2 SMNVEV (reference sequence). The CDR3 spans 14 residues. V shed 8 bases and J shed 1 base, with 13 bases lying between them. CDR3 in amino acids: CASALGGRTDTQYF. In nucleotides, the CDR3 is TGTGCCAGCGCCCTAGGGGGTCGCACAGATACGCAGTATTTT.

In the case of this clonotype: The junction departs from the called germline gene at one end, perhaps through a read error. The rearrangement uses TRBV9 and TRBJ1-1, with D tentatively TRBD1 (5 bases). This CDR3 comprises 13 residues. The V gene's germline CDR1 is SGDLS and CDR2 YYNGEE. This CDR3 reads CANSVAGGTEAFF. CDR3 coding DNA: TGTGCCAACAGCGTAGCGGGGGGCACTGAAGCTTTCTTT.

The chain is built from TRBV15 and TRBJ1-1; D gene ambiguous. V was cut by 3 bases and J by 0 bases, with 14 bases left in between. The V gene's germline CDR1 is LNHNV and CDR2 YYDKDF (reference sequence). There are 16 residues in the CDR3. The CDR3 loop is CATSSLQDFLNTEAFF. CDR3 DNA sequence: TGTGCCACCAGCAGCCTTCAGGACTTCCTGAACACTGAAGCTTTCTTT.

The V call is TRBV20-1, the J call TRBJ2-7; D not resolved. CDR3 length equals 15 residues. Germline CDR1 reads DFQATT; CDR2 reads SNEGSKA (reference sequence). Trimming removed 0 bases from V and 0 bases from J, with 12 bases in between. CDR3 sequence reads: CSARDPRWSSYEQYF. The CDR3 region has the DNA TGCAGTGCTAGAGATCCAAGGTGGAGCTCCTACGAGCAGTACTTC.

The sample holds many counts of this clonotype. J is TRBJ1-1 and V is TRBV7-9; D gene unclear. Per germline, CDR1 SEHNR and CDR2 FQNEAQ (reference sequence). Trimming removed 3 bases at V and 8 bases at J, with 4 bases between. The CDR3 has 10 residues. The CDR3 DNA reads TGTGCCAGCAGCTTTTACGAAGCTTTCTTT. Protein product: CASSFYEAFF. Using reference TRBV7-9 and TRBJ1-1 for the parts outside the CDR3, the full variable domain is DTGVSQNPRHKITKRGQNVTFRCDPISEHNRLYWYRQTLGQGPEFLTYFQNEAQLEKSRLLSDRFSAERPKGSFSTLEIQRTEQGDSAMYLCASSFYEAFFGQGTRLTVV.

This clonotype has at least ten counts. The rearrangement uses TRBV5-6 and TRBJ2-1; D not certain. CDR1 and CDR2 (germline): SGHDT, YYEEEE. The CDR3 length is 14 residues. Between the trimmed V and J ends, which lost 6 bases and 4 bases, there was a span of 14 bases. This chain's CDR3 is CASTAFRIYNEQFF. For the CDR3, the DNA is TGTGCCAGCACTGCCTTCCGAATTTACAATGAGCAGTTCTTC.

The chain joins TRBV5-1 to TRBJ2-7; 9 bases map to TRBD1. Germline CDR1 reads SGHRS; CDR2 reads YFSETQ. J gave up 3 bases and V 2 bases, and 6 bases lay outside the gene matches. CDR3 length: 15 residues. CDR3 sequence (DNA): TGCGCCAGCAGCTTTGGATCGACAGGGGGCTACGAGCAGTACTTC. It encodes CASSFGSTGGYEQYF.

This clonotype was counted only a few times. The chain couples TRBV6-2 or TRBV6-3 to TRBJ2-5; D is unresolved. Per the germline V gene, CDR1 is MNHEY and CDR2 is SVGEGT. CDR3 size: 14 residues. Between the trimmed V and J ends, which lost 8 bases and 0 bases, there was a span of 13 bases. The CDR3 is CASQPNHYQETQYF. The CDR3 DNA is TGTGCCAGCCAGCCCAACCACTACCAAGAGACCCAGTACTTC.

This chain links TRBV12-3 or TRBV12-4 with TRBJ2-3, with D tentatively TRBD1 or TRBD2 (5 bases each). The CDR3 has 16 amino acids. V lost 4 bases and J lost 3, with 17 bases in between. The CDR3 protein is CASSSRGKGRTDTQYF. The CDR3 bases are TGTGCCAGCAGTTCCCGAGGAAAGGGGAGAACAGATACGCAGTATTTT.

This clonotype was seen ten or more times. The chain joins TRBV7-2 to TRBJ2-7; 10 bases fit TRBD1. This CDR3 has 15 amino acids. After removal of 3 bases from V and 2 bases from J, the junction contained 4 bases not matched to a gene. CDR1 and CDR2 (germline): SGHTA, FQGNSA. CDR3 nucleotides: TGTGCCAGCAGCTTTACCGGGACAGGGGCCTACGAGCAGTACTTC. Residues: CASSFTGTGAYEQYF.

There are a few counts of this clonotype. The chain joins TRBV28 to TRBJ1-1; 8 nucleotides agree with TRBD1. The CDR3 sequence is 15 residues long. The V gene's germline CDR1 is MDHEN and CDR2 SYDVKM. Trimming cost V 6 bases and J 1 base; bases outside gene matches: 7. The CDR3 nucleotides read TGTGCCAGCAGCCTTGGGGACAGGACGAACACTGAAGCTTTCTTT. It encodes CASSLGDRTNTEAFF.

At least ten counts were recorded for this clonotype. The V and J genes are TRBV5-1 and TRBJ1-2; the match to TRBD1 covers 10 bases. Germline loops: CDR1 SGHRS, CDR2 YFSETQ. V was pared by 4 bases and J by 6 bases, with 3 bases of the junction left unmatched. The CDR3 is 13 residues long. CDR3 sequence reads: CASSADRGDGYTF. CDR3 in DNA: TGCGCCAGCAGCGCGGACAGGGGGGATGGCTACACCTTC.

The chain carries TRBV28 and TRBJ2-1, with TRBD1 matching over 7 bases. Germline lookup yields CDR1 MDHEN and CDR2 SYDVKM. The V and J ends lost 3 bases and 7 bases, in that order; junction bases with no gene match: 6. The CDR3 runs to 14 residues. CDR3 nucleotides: TGTGCCAGCAGTTTCCGGACAGGATGGAATGAGCAGTTCTTC. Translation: CASSFRTGWNEQFF.

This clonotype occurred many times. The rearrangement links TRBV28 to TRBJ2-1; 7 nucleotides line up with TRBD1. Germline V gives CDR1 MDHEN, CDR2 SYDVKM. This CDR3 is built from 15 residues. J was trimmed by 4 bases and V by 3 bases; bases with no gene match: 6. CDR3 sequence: CASSFAGTEYNEQFF. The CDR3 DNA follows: TGTGCCAGCAGTTTCGCCGGGACAGAGTACAATGAGCAGTTCTTC.

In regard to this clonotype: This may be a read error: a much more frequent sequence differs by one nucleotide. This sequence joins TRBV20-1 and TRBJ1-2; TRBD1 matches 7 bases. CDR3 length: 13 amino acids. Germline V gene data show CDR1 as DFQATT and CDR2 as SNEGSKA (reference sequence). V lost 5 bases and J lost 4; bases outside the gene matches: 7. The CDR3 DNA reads TGCAGTGCTGGAGTGGACAGGCCCTATGGCTACACCTTC. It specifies CSAGVDRPYGYTF.

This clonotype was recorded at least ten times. CDR3 sequence reads: CASSWGGQLTNEKLFF. In nucleotides, the CDR3 is TGCGCCAGCAGCTGGGGCGGACAGCTCACTAATGAAAAACTGTTTTTT. This chain uses TRBV5-1 with TRBJ1-4, with D possibly matching TRBD1 (6 bases). Germline loops: CDR1 SGHRS, CDR2 YFSETQ. The CDR3 has 16 amino acids. V was shortened by 3 bases and J by 2 bases, with 14 bases between the two germline ends.

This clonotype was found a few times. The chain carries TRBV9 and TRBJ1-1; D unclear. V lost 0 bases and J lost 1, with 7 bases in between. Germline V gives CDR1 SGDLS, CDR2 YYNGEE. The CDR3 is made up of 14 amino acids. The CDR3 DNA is TGTGCCAGCAGCGTAGTTCAGTCGAACACTGAAGCTTTCTTT. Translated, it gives CASSVVQSNTEAFF.

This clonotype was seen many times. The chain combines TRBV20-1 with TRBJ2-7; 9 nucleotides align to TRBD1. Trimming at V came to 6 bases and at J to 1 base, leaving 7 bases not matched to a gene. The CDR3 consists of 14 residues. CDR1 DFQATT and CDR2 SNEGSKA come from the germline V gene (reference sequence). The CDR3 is CSANPGTGSYEQYF. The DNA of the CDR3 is TGCAGTGCCAACCCCGGGACAGGGTCCTACGAGCAGTACTTC.

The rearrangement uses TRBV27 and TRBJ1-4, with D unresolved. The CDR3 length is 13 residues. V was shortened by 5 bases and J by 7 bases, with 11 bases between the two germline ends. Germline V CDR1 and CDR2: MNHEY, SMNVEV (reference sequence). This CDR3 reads CASSGGIGEKLFF. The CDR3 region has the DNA TGTGCCAGCAGTGGAGGGATTGGTGAAAAACTGTTTTTT.

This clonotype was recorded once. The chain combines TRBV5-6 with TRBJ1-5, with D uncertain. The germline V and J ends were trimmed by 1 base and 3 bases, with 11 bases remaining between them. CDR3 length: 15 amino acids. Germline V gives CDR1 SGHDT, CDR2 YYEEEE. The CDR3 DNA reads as TGTGCCAGCAGCTTGAGGAACGGCTACAATCAGCCCCAGCATTTT. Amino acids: CASSLRNGYNQPQHF.

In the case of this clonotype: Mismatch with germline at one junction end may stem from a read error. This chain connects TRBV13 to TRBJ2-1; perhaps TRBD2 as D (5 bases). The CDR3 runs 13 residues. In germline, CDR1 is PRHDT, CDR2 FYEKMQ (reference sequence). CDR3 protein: CAGSLEGYNEQFF. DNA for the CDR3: TGTGCCGGCAGCTTAGAGGGATACAATGAGCAGTTCTTC. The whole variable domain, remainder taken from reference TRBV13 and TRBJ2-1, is AAGVIQSPRHLIKEKRETATLKCYPIPRHDTVYWYQQGPGQDPQFLISFYEKMQSDKGSIPDRFSAQQFSDYHSELNMSSLELGDSALYFCAGSLEGYNEQFFGPGTRLTVL.